This record covers a single T cell receptor beta chain. No antigen is known for it. PCR primers comprised 60 Vbeta and 13 Jbeta primers. Data came from immunoSEQ multiplex PCR; TCRdb stores just in-frame clones and leaves some out. The sample includes about 140,000 clones, around 82% of them seen just once. The trim removed 3 bases at V and 6 bases at J, leaving 15 bases unmatched. The germline gives CDR1 SGHRS, CDR2 YFSETQ. The CDR3 length is 16 residues. The data are from a study of cytomegalovirus exposure and HLA in healthy donors. General study results and limits: TCR association rates varied by HLA locus in a later analysis, with DRB1 highest and HLA-C lowest.

This chain connects TRBV5-1 to TRBJ2-7; TRBD1 agrees at 7 bases. Sequencing was carried out using PBMCs. The source of this sequence is a man younger than 30 in good health and CMV-seropositive. As DNA, the CDR3 is TGCGCCAGCAGCTGGGGCCGACAGGGCCCGGCTAGCGAGCAGTACTTC. Protein: CASSWGRQGPASEQYF.